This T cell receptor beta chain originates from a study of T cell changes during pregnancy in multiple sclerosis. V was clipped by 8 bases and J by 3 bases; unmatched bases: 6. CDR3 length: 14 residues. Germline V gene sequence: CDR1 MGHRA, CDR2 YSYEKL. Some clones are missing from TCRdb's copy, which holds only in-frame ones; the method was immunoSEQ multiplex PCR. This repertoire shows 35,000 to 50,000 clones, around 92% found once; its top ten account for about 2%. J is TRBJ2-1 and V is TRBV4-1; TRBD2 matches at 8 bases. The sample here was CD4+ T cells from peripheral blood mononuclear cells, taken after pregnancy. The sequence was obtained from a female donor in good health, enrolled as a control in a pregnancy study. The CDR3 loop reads CASSSGRDYNEQFF. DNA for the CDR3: TGCGCCAGCTCAAGCGGGAGAGACTACAATGAGCAGTTCTTC.